This is a list of T cell receptor beta chains from one sample in a study of cytomegalovirus exposure and HLA in healthy donors. Repertoires were generated with immunoSEQ multiplex PCR, while TCRdb's copy carries only in-frame clones and drops some. Here the sample spans tens of thousands of clones, approximately 63% being singletons. Sequencing was done on a sample of PBMCs. All receptors come from a woman in her twenties or thirties in good health and CMV-seronegative. CDR3s include the opening cysteine and the closing phenylalanine or tryptophan. A D gene is named only where the DNA matches it firmly. Rows give clone size only sometimes, using once, few, many, or a class for an expanded clone.

D gene | clone size | J gene | V gene | CDR3 DNA | CDR3 protein
. | . | TRBJ2-3 | TRBV19 | TGTGCCAGTAGTATTACTAGCCCGGATACGCAGTATTTT | CASSITSPDTQYF
TRBD1 | . | TRBJ1-3 | TRBV14 | TGTGCCAGCAGCACTTTACAGGGGGTGGGAAACACCATATATTTT | CASSTLQGVGNTIYF
TRBD1 | few | TRBJ2-1 | TRBV15 | TGTGCCACCAGCAGTGGTAGGACAGGGGGGCGGTATGAGCAGTTCTTC | CATSSGRTGGRYEQFF
TRBD1 | . | TRBJ2-7 | TRBV5-8 | TGTGCCAGCAGCCCGGGACAGGGGCCGTACGAGCAGTACTTC | CASSPGQGPYEQYF
. | . | TRBJ2-7 | TRBV10-3 | TGTGCCATCAGTGACCTAGCGTCTTCCTACGAGCAGTACTTC | CAISDLASSYEQYF
TRBD1 | . | TRBJ1-2 | TRBV7-9 | TGTGCCAGCAGCTTATCGGGACAGGTGCTGGTGGGCTACACCTTC | CASSLSGQVLVGYTF
. | . | TRBJ1-5 | TRBV19 | TGTGCCAGTAGTATAGTGGCCAGGGCTGGACAGCCCCAGCATTTT | CASSIVARAGQPQHF
. | . | TRBJ1-3 | TRBV4-1 | TGCGCCAGCAGCAACAGGGACGGAAACACCATATATTTT | CASSNRDGNTIYF
. | . | TRBJ1-1 | TRBV19 | TGTGCCAGTAGTATTCAGATGAACACTGAAGCTTTCTTT | CASSIQMNTEAFF
. | . | TRBJ1-1 | TRBV5-6 | TGTGCCAGCAGCTTTATAAACCCGGACAGCTCCACTGAAGCTTTCTTT | CASSFINPDSSTEAFF
. | few | TRBJ2-5 | TRBV7-2 | TGTGCCAGCAGCTTAGCGCGGCAAGAGACCCAGTACTTC | CASSLARQETQYF
. | . | TRBJ1-1 | TRBV6-1 | TGTGCCAGCAGTCAGGTCTTGAGGGTGAACACTGAAGCTTTCTTT | CASSQVLRVNTEAFF
TRBD2 | once | TRBJ2-1 | TRBV4-2 | TGTGCCAGCAGCCAAGGGGGACTAGCAAATGAGCAGTTCTTC | CASSQGGLANEQFF
TRBD1 | . | TRBJ1-2 | TRBV27 | TGTGCCAGCAGTCCGCCGGGACAGGGGTGGTATGGCTACACCTTC | CASSPPGQGWYGYTF
TRBD1 | . | TRBJ2-7 | TRBV9 | TGTGCCAGCAGCGAGGGGGACAGCTTATTCTACGAGCAGTACTTC | CASSEGDSLFYEQYF
. | . | TRBJ2-7 | TRBV6-4 | TGTGCCAGCAGTGATCAGGGCGGCTACGAGCAGTACTTC | CASSDQGGYEQYF
. | . | TRBJ2-7 | TRBV6-6 | TGTGCCAGCAGTTACTCCCGGGAGCAGTACTTC | CASSYSREQYF
. | . | TRBJ1-3 | TRBV10-3 | TGTGCCATGAATCCGAATCCCTCCGGGAACACCATATATTTT | CAMNPNPSGNTIYF
. | . | TRBJ1-2 | TRBV14 | TGTGCCAGCAGCCAAGCACAGGGATCGGGCGGCTACACCTTC | CASSQAQGSGGYTF
. | . | TRBJ2-3 | TRBV6-5 | TGTGCCAGCAGTATGAGTTTTACCACAGATACGCAGTATTTT | CASSMSFTTDTQYF
TRBD1 | . | TRBJ1-1 | TRBV5-1 | TGCGCCAGCAGCTTGGGAAACCGGGACAGGAGACAACTAAACACTGAAGCTTTCTTT | CASSLGNRDRRQLNTEAFF
TRBD1 | . | TRBJ1-6 | TRBV25-1 | TGTGCCAGCAGTCACGGGACAGTTAATTCACCCCTCCACTTT | CASSHGTVNSPLHF
TRBD1 | . | TRBJ2-5 | TRBV5-4 | TGTGCCAGCAGCAAGGGACAGGGTAGGGAGACCCAGTACTTC | CASSKGQGRETQYF
. | . | TRBJ2-7 | TRBV7-8 | TGTGCCAGCAGCTCAGTGGGCAGTTTTTCCTACGAGCAGTACTTC | CASSSVGSFSYEQYF
. | . | TRBJ1-1 | TRBV5-1 | TGCGCCAGCAGCTTGAGGGGCGGAATGGGGTTGGGGAACACTGAAGCTTTCTTT | CASSLRGGMGLGNTEAFF
. | . | TRBJ1-4 | TRBV5-6 | TGTGCCAGCAGCTTGGTGGCGGATAATGAAAAACTGTTTTTT | CASSLVADNEKLFF
. | . | TRBJ1-1 | TRBV10-1 | TGCGCCAGCAGTAGACAGGTGAACACTGAAGCTTTCTTT | CASSRQVNTEAFF
TRBD2 | . | TRBJ2-3 | TRBV11-2 | TGTGCCAGCAGCTTAGATAACGGGGGGGCCTTCACAGATACGCAGTATTTT | CASSLDNGGAFTDTQYF
. | few | TRBJ2-7 | TRBV9 | TGTGCCAGCAGCGAACAGGTCGGCGAGCAGTACTTC | CASSEQVGEQYF